The TCR beta chain under discussion was sequenced for a study of long-term antiretroviral therapy in people with HIV. The CDR3 is 15 amino acids. Germline V gives CDR1 SGHTA, CDR2 FQGNSA. Trimming took 3 bases from V and 2 from J, leaving 8 bases between them. The assay, immunoSEQ v3.0, was run at survey level. This table comes from immunoSEQ multiplex PCR, and its TCRdb copy is limited to in-frame clones, with some not included. Found here are 20,000 to 25,000 clones, 65% to 90% of them singletons; the top ten hold less than 15%. This TCR came from a man aged 35 to 55 with HIV. V gene TRBV7-2 combines with J gene TRBJ2-6, with D perhaps TRBD1 (6 bases). The source material was unsorted PBMCs, sampled 0.1 years before starting antiretroviral therapy. The CDR3 bases are TGTGCCAGCAGCTTGTGGGGGCCTGGGGCCAACGTCCTGACTTTC. Protein sequence: CASSLWGPGANVLTF.